This record looks at one T cell receptor (beta chain) sequence and its context. The antigen is undetermined. Measured with immunoSEQ multiplex PCR; TCRdb has only the in-frame clones, and not every one. Counted here are 30,000 or so clones, 95% to 96% occurring once; the ten biggest clones make up approximately 2.5%. This specimen comes from a study of T cells in tuberculosis. The study, taken as a whole, reports: Smaller alpha distances in active tuberculosis partly reflected shorter CDR3-alpha lengths.

V was clipped by 2 bases and J by 4 bases; unmatched bases: 5. This CDR3 comprises 15 residues. Germline-derived CDR1 and CDR2 are MNHEY and SVGAGI. The source is a donor aged 10 to 29 with latent tuberculosis or without tuberculosis infection. The chain links TRBV6-5 to TRBJ2-3; 8 positions match TRBD1. The sample comprised PBMCs. The CDR3 is CASSYGQGASDTQYF. The DNA for the CDR3 is TGTGCCAGCAGTTACGGGCAGGGGGCCTCAGATACGCAGTATTTT.